This record concerns one T cell receptor beta chain sequence. The specificity of this receptor is unknown. No base quality information exists; no much larger clone differs at one position. The roughly 39 donors, aged about 6 to 90 years, were systemically healthy Caucasian individuals from Russia. Each donor gave ten milliliters of peripheral blood, collected into EDTA-treated Vacutainer tubes. Ficoll-Paque density-gradient centrifugation was used to isolate PBMCs, with at least 7 million per sample. Trizol reagent was used to extract total RNA from PBMCs, with at least 6 micrograms per sample. For every donor, an aliquot of PBMCs went through flow cytometry to measure the percentages of naive CD45RAhigh/CD27high T cells. Receptor libraries were prepared by 5' RACE. This sample was sequenced with an Illumina HiSeq 2500. A second PCR of about 6 to 11 cycles was performed with a sample-barcoded 5' primer and a J-beta primer mix. A unique molecular identifier was introduced onto each TCR beta cDNA molecule by a template-switch 5' adaptor carrying 12 random nucleotides. Each sample yielded at least 2.5 million CDR3-containing paired-end reads. First-strand cDNA was synthesized from all RNA with the Mint cDNA synthesis kit, primed by a TRBC-specific oligonucleotide. All cDNA was treated with uracil-DNA glycosylase and then went through a first 18-cycle PCR with the universal primers M1SS and BC2_uni_R. Per the authors' processing: For normalization, 1 million high-quality reads were randomly selected from each sample, with every read carrying a distinct molecular identifier. Reads sharing molecular identifiers were discarded rather than binned into consensus sequences. MiTCR, run with a Q25 quality threshold and the strictest error-elimination algorithm, handled CDR3 identification, clonotype clustering and error correction. A nonparametric unseen species model using Euler transformation provided a lower-bound estimate of total TCR beta diversity. TCRdb ran its own pipeline on the public reads, namely fastp trimming at Q25 and MiXCR clone calling, and kept in-frame beta chains. Each CDR3 protein gets just one entry, which takes the most common genes and DNA from the rows behind it. None of the V and J calls come from the authors' own analysis; TCRdb made them. For this sample there are some 930,000 distinct CDR3 sequences; about 28% appear just once. Roughly a tenth of the sample belongs to the ten largest clones.

The sample originates from a study of blood T cells in healthy people across ages (dated by TCRdb to about 2015). Turning to the overall study: In model experiments, template switching captured roughly one uniquely barcoded TCR beta cDNA molecule for every two T cells. Two additional independent replicas of 1 million unique cDNA reads from the same blood draw were analyzed for two donors (one aged 18 to 29 and one aged 80 or older). Using deep sequencing normalized with unique cDNA molecular identifiers, the study measured how TCR beta repertoire diversity changes with age. Four age groups were formed from the donors: young (average approximately 15 years), middle-aged (around 41), aged (approximately 60) and long-lived (more than 75). Summary of the overall study and its limitations: Observed TCR beta diversity per million T cells fell roughly linearly with age, and a significant reduction was already apparent by age around 40. Since profiling was done on bulk unsorted PBMCs, naive and antigen-experienced compartments could not be conclusively compared. Estimates of total diversity based on one million sequenced T cells were regarded as lower bounds and as underestimates. The CMV infection status of donors was not known, potentially confounding age-related changes in expanded clonotypes. Compared with the aged group, the long-lived group had more naive CD4+ T cells, fewer expanded clones and increased TCR diversity, a pattern suggesting age selection. A strong correlation was found between observed TCR beta diversity and the percentage of naive T cells measured by flow cytometry.

CDR1 MNHNY and CDR2 SVGAGI were looked up in the germline V gene (reference sequence). V lost 6 bases and J lost 4 bases, and the count of bases not matched to a germline gene is 12. The CDR3 measures 16 amino acids from cysteine to phenylalanine. Only the CDR3 DNA is retained, 48 bases long and in frame from the first base. The same sample was also used in a study of T cells of mothers and their children. The second study also describes: Nine systemically healthy Caucasian individuals, comprising three mothers and their six children, were included as donors. cDNA synthesis consumed the entire amount of extracted RNA, loaded at 1.5 ug RNA in each 15 ul reaction. In the second PCR, the M1S primer introduced both the sample barcodes and 2-4 random nucleotides. Each mother yielded over 8.5 million TCR beta CDR3 reads and each child about 3 million reads. Thymic selection similarly shapes TCR recombination output in related and unrelated pairs, with minor effect from inherited differences. Normalized repertoire overlap was always found to be slightly, but never significantly, higher in related mother-child pairs than in unrelated mother-child pairs. No persistent microchimeric T cell clones were found, with a detection sensitivity of 80 to 100 clones per million clonotypes. Deep NGS was used in the study to compare the TCR beta repertoires of mothers and children and to look for features that separate related mother-child pairs from unrelated individuals. Mothers averaged roughly 36 +/- 4 years of age and children averaged roughly 10 +/- 4 years. After adapter ligation was performed with NEBNext reagents, the libraries were sequenced on an Illumina HiSeq 2000 with 100+100 nt paired-end reads. To avoid cross-contamination, the mother libraries and the child libraries were prepared a month apart and sequenced in separate runs. Each donor had between about 450,000 and 2,300,000 distinct TCR beta clonotypes identified. Naive TCR beta clonotypes were estimated from low-frequency clonotypes matched to each donor's FACS-determined naive share, without sorting.

This clonotype was obtained from a woman aged 40 to 50 in good health. This chain joins TRBV6-6 to TRBJ2-3, with 8 middle bases fitting TRBD1. The sequenced sample consisted of blood. The CDR3 loop reads CASRRSRTGSADTQYF. The nucleotide sequence reads as follows: TGTGCCAGCAGGCGTAGTCGGACAGGGAGTGCAGATACGCAGTATTTT.